Below are 20 T cell receptor beta chains sequenced from a single sample in a study of early T cells in non-severe SARS-CoV-2 infection. TCRdb analysed the 5' RACE reads with MiXCR anew, one entry per CDR3 protein. The table has under 45,000 distinct CDR3 sequences, roughly 5% seen once. The sample in question was whole blood, obtained at baseline. These receptors came from an adult who was a healthcare worker with PCR-confirmed SARS-CoV-2 infection or an uninfected control (not recorded which).

This clonotype came up many times. The chain combines TRBV19 with TRBJ1-1; TRBD1 matches at 9 bases. Germline V lookup: CDR1 LNHDA, CDR2 SQIVND (reference sequence). The J segment lost 4 bases and the V segment lost 5 bases, leaving 8 bases of the junction unmatched. There are 15 residues in the CDR3. CDR3 coding DNA: TGTGCCAGTAGTGCGGGACAGGGTCGTGCCACTGAAGCTTTCTTT. This translates into CASSAGQGRATEAFF.

This clonotype was counted ten times or more. The rearrangement joins TRBV20-1 to TRBJ1-5; 7 bases are a match to TRBD1. Germline V gene lookup returns CDR1 DFQATT and CDR2 SNEGSKA (reference sequence). The CDR3 is 16 residues long. Trimming took 3 bases from V and 0 from J; bases not matched to a gene: 8. Here the CDR3 reads CSARLGGLYSNQPQHF. The CDR3 nucleotides are TGCAGTGCTAGGCTAGGGGGCCTTTATAGCAATCAGCCCCAGCATTTT.

The chain is built from TRBV18 and TRBJ1-2; 7 bases align to TRBD1. The germline gives CDR1 KGHSH, CDR2 LQKENI. V gave up 0 bases and J gave up 6 bases; unmatched junction bases: 7. This CDR3 is 15 amino acids long. CDR3 loop: CASSPPNRGLNGYTF. Written as DNA, the CDR3 is TGTGCCAGCTCACCACCGAATAGGGGGCTGAATGGCTACACCTTC.

This clonotype was detected ten times or more. The chain has TRBV11-2 and TRBJ2-1; TRBD2 might be the D (5 bases). The CDR3 has 18 amino acids. Germline CDR1 and CDR2: SGHAT and FQNNGV. Trimming pared 5 bases from V and 4 bases from J, leaving 24 bases between. The CDR3 sequence is CASSHFRTQRRLYNEQFF. CDR3 sequence (DNA): TGTGCCAGCAGCCATTTCCGGACCCAGAGGAGGCTTTACAATGAGCAGTTCTTC. The full variable domain, in which reference TRBV11-2 and TRBJ2-1 provide the parts outside the CDR3, is EAGVAQSPRYKIIEKRQSVAFWCNPISGHATLYWYQQILGQGPKLLIQFQNNGVVDDSQLPKDRFSAERLKGVDSTLKIQPAKLEDSAVYLCASSHFRTQRRLYNEQFFGPGTRLTVL.

The chain couples TRBV5-1 to TRBJ2-1; D is possibly TRBD2 (6 bases). This CDR3 has 14 residues. The ends were cut back, 5 bases at V and 7 bases at J, with 16 bases in the middle. The V gene's germline CDR1 is SGHRS and CDR2 YFSETQ. The CDR3 loop is CASRPGTGRNEQFF. CDR3 nucleotides: TGCGCCAGCAGGCCCGGGACTGGTAGGAATGAGCAGTTCTTC. The full variable domain, with the rest looked up from reference TRBV5-1 and TRBJ2-1, is KAGVTQTPRYLIKTRGQQVTLSCSPISGHRSVSWYQQTPGQGLQFLFEYFSETQRNKGNFPGRFSGRQFSNSRSEMNVSTLELGDSALYLCASRPGTGRNEQFFGPGTRLTVL.

This clonotype has a count of ten or more. The chain has TRBV24-1 and TRBJ2-3; TRBD2 matches 9 bases. CDR1 and CDR2 from the germline V gene are KGHDR and SFDVKD. The CDR3 sequence is 17 residues long. The V and J ends lost 1 base and 0 bases, in that order; junction bases with no gene match: 4. The CDR3 DNA reads TGTGCCACCAGTGATTTCAACAGCGGGAGGAGCACAGATACGCAGTATTTT. Encoded protein: CATSDFNSGRSTDTQYF.

The chain recombines TRBV24-1 with TRBJ2-5, with D maybe TRBD2 (5 bases). Germline CDR1 and CDR2: KGHDR and SFDVKD. This CDR3 has 15 residues. The germline V and J ends were trimmed by 4 bases and 5 bases, with 16 bases remaining between them. CDR3 amino acids: CATSEEGVGYETQYF. CDR3 sequence (DNA): TGTGCCACCAGTGAAGAGGGAGTGGGGTATGAGACCCAGTACTTC.

This clonotype was detected many times. This CDR3 is CASSFSGGNEQFF. DNA of the CDR3: TGTGCCAGCAGCTTCTCAGGGGGCAATGAGCAGTTCTTC. The rearrangement uses TRBV9 and TRBJ2-1; 7 positions agree with TRBD1. Trimming took 4 bases from V and 6 from J; bases not matched to a gene: 4. Germline assignment: CDR1 SGDLS and CDR2 YYNGEE. This CDR3 has 13 residues.

The chain recombines TRBV6-2 or TRBV6-3 with TRBJ2-3, with TRBD2 matching over 11 bases. The V gene end was trimmed by 5 bases and the J gene end by 3 bases; junction bases not matched to a gene: 1. The germline gives CDR1 MNHEY, CDR2 SVGEGT. This CDR3 has 14 residues. The chain's CDR3 is CASSASGRTDTQYF. The CDR3, as DNA: TGTGCCAGCAGTGCTAGCGGGAGGACAGATACGCAGTATTTT.

The chain employs TRBV3-1 and TRBJ2-3; tentative D call: TRBD2 (6 bases). The CDR3 consists of 15 residues. Germline CDR1 is LGHDT and CDR2 is YNNKEL (reference sequence). V gave up 1 base and J gave up 5 bases, with 13 bases separating them. The CDR3 bases are TGTGCCAGCAGCCAAGGCCGGCGGGATGTAGATACGCAGTATTTT. It encodes CASSQGRRDVDTQYF.

This clonotype was observed many times. The V call is TRBV30, the J call TRBJ1-1; 11 bases align to TRBD1. J was trimmed by 3 bases and V by 3 bases; bases with no gene match: 6. This CDR3 region has 15 residues. CDR1 GTSNPN and CDR2 SVGIG come from the germline V gene (reference sequence). The CDR3 sequence: CAWSRDRGDDTEAFF. The DNA for the CDR3 is TGTGCCTGGAGCCGGGACAGGGGGGATGACACTGAAGCTTTCTTT.

This clonotype was seen a handful of times. This chain links TRBV20-1 with TRBJ2-1, with TRBD1 matching 10 bases. Per the germline V gene, CDR1 is DFQATT and CDR2 is SNEGSKA (reference sequence). This CDR3 is built from 16 residues. The trim removed 5 bases at V and 4 bases at J, leaving 11 bases unmatched. The CDR3 sequence: CSAGDRGSTWYNEQFF. The CDR3 DNA sequence: TGCAGTGCTGGGGACAGGGGTAGTACGTGGTACAATGAGCAGTTCTTC.

This clonotype came up a few times. The chain links TRBV5-4 to TRBJ2-5; no firm D call. The CDR3 runs 12 residues. V lost 1 base and J 5 bases, leaving 6 bases between the germline ends. The germline V gene has CDR1 SGHNT and CDR2 YYREEE (reference sequence). CDR3 bases: TGTGCCAGCAGCTTGCTGCGGGAGACCCAGTACTTC. Encoded protein: CASSLLRETQYF.

Judged by abundance, this clonotype is medium-sized. The V and J genes are TRBV11-3 and TRBJ2-1; the match to TRBD2 covers 7 bases. Germline trimming cut 3 bases from V and 3 bases from J; bases unmatched to any gene: 2. The CDR3 extends over 14 amino acids. Germline loops: CDR1 SGHNT, CDR2 YENEEA. CDR3 sequence: CASSLRGSYNEQFF. Written as DNA, the CDR3 is TGTGCCAGCAGCTTGCGCGGGAGCTACAATGAGCAGTTCTTC.

In the case of this clonotype: The germline gene is not matched at one end of the junction; a read error may be the cause. The chain combines TRBV3-1 with TRBJ2-5; 9 nucleotides agree with TRBD2. The CDR3 consists of 15 residues. Looked up from germline, CDR1 is LGHDT and CDR2 is YNNKEL (reference sequence). CDR3 amino acids: CAGSQEGSGSETQYF. The DNA for the CDR3 is TGTGCCGGCAGCCAAGAGGGTAGCGGGAGTGAGACCCAGTACTTC.

This clonotype was counted ten times or more. The chain recombines TRBV5-6 with TRBJ2-7, with 13 bases lining up with TRBD2. Trimming removed 3 bases from V and 4 bases from J; junction bases left unmatched: 7. Looked up from germline, CDR1 is SGHDT and CDR2 is YYEEEE. The CDR3 covers 16 residues. The CDR3: CASSSTGTSGKYEQYV. The CDR3 DNA follows: TGTGCCAGCAGCTCGACCGGGACTAGCGGGAAATACGAGCAGTACGTC.

This clonotype was observed at least ten times. The chain combines TRBV5-1 with TRBJ2-4; tentatively, D is TRBD1 (8 bases). This CDR3 contains 17 residues. Germline lookup yields CDR1 SGHRS and CDR2 YFSETQ. Trimming took off 4 bases at V and 2 bases at J, with 19 bases between the two ends. The CDR3 DNA sequence: TGCGCCAGCAGCGTCGGACAGGGAAGCGGGACCAAAAACATTCAGTACTTC. Its protein product is CASSVGQGSGTKNIQYF.

This clonotype was counted at least ten times. The J gene is TRBJ2-7, the V gene TRBV20-1; 8 bases fit TRBD2. V shed 2 bases, J shed 5 bases, and the junction held 8 bases outside the gene matches. CDR1 and CDR2 from the germline V gene are DFQATT and SNEGSKA (reference sequence). The CDR3 sequence is 14 residues long. The CDR3 is CSARTSGRGDEQYV. The CDR3 nucleotides are TGCAGTGCTAGAACGAGCGGGAGAGGTGACGAGCAGTACGTC.

The chain recombines TRBV27 with TRBJ2-5; TRBD1 matches at 7 bases. The CDR3 consists of 15 residues. V lost 4 bases, J lost 4 bases, and 9 bases stayed unmatched. Germline CDR1 is MNHEY and CDR2 is SMNVEV (reference sequence). The DNA of the CDR3 is TGTGCCAGCAGTTCACGACAGGGAAAAATAGAGACCCAGTACTTC. This codes for CASSSRQGKIETQYF.

This sequence joins TRBV7-2 and TRBJ1-2; the D is unclear. Germline values: CDR1 SGHTA, CDR2 FQGNSA. Trimming took 5 bases from V and 3 from J, leaving 19 bases between them. The length of the CDR3 is 16 residues. The CDR3 bases are TGTGCCAGCAGCCCCAGTGCCGGGGTGGCGGACTATGGCTACACCTTC. Its translation is CASSPSAGVADYGYTF.